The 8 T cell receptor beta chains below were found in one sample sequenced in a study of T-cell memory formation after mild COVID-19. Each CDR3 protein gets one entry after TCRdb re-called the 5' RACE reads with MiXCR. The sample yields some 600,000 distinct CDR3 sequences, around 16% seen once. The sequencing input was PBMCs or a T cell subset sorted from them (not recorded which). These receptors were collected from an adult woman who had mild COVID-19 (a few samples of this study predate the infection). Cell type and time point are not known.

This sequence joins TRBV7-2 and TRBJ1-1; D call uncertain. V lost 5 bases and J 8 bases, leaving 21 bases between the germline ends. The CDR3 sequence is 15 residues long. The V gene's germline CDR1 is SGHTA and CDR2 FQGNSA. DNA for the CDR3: TGTGCCAGCAGCCCTAGGACGCGAAGTGCTAGAGAAGCTTTCTTT. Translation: CASSPRTRSAREAFF.

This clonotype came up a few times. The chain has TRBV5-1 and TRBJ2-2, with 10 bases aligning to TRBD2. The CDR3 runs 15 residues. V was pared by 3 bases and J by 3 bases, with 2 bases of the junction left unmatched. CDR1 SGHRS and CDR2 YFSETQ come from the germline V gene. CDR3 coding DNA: TGCGCCAGCAGCTCCCTAGCGGGAGACACCGGGGAGCTGTTTTTT. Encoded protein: CASSSLAGDTGELFF. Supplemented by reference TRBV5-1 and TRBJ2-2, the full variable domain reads KAGVTQTPRYLIKTRGQQVTLSCSPISGHRSVSWYQQTPGQGLQFLFEYFSETQRNKGNFPGRFSGRQFSNSRSEMNVSTLELGDSALYLCASSSLAGDTGELFFGEGSRLTVL.

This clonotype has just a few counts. The CDR3 nucleotides are TGTGCCAGCAGGGAAGCGGGACAGGGGACAGTCGAGCAGTACTTC. Translation gives CASREAGQGTVEQYF. The rearrangement joins TRBV12-3 or TRBV12-4 to TRBJ2-7, with 10 bases lining up with TRBD1. This CDR3 contains 15 residues. The V segment lost 6 bases and the J segment 6 bases; nucleotides outside the gene matches: 11.

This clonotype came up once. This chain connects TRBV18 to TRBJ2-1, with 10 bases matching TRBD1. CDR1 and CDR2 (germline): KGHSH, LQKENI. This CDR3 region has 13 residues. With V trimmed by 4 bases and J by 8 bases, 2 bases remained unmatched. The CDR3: CASSLDRGDEQFF. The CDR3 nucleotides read TGTGCCAGCTCACTGGACAGGGGGGATGAGCAGTTCTTC. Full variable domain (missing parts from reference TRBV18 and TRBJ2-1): NAGVMQNPRHLVRRRGQEARLRCSPMKGHSHVYWYRQLPEEGLKFMVYLQKENIIDESGMPKERFSAEFPKEGPSILRIQQVVRGDSAAYFCASSLDRGDEQFFGPGTRLTVL.

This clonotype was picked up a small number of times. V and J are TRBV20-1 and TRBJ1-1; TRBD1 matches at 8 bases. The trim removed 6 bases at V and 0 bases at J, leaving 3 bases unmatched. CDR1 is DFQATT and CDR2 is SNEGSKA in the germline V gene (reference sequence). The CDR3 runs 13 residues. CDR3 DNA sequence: TGCAGTGCCAGGGGGCCGTTGAACACTGAAGCTTTCTTT. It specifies CSARGPLNTEAFF.

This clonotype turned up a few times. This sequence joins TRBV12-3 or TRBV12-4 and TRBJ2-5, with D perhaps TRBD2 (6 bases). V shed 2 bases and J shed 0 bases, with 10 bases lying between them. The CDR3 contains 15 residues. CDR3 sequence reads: CASSLYREYQETQYF. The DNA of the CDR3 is TGTGCCAGCAGTTTATACCGGGAGTACCAAGAGACCCAGTACTTC.

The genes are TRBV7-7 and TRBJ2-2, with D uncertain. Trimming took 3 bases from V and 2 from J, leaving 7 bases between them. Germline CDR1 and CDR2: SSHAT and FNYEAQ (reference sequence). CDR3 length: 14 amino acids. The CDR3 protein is CASSFSSNTGELFF. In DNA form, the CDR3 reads TGTGCCAGCAGCTTTAGCAGTAACACCGGGGAGCTGTTTTTT.

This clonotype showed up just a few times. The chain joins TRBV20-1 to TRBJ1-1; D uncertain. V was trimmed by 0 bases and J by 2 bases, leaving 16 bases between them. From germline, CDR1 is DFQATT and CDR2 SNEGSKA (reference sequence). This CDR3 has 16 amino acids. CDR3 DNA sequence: TGCAGTGCTAGAGAATTTTATAGGGAGGGAAACACTGAAGCTTTCTTT. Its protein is CSAREFYREGNTEAFF.